This T cell receptor beta chain was found in a study of T cell responses to AZD1222 COVID-19 vaccine. General study points: Most donors were white British, females outnumbered males, and clonal diversity was possibly underestimated.

Sequencing used immunoSEQ multiplex PCR; TCRdb keeps in-frame clones, though not all of them. The data show around 80,000 clones, with around 85% seen just once and around 9.3% held by the top ten. As to this clone: Antigen specificity is unknown.

The germline CDR1 and CDR2 sequences are LGHDT and YNNKEL (reference sequence). The CDR3 totals 13 residues. V was clipped by 2 bases and J by 3 bases, with 6 bases between them. The gene calls are TRBV3-1 (or the pseudogene TRBV3-2) and TRBJ2-3; TRBD2 is a possible D gene (6 bases). The specimen comprised peripheral blood, sampled 28 days after the second AZD1222 dose. The origin of this receptor is an adult who received the AZD1222 COVID-19 vaccine. As DNA, the CDR3 is TGTGCCAGCAGCCAACGGGGGACAGATACGCAGTATTTT. Translated: CASSQRGTDTQYF.